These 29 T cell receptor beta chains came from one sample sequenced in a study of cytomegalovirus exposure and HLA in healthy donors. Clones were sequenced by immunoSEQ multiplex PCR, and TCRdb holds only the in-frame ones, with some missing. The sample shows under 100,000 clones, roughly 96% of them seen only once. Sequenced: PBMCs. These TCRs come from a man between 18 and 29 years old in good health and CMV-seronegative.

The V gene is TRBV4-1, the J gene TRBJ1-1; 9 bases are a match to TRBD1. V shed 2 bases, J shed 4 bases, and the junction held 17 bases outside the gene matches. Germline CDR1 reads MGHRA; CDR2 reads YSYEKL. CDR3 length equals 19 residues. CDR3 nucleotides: TGCGCCAGCAGCCAAAAGGGACAGGGCCTCCCCCTGATGGTCACTGAAGCTTTCTTT. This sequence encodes CASSQKGQGLPLMVTEAFF.

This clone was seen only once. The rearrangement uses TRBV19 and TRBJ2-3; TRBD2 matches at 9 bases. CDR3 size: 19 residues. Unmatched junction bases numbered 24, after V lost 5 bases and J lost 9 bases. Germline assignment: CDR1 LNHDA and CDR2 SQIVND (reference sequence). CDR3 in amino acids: CASSPEGLAAASLGATQYF. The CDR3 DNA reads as TGTGCCAGTAGTCCTGAGGGACTAGCTGCGGCAAGCCTTGGGGCGACGCAGTATTTT.

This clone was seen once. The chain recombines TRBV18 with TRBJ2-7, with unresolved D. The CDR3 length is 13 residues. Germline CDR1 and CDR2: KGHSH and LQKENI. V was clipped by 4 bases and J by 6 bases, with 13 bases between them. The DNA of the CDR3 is TGTGCCAGCTCACGTTCCCTACTACTCGAGCAGTACTTC. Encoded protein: CASSRSLLLEQYF. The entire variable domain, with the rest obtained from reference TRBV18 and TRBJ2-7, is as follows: NAGVMQNPRHLVRRRGQEARLRCSPMKGHSHVYWYRQLPEEGLKFMVYLQKENIIDESGMPKERFSAEFPKEGPSILRIQQVVRGDSAAYFCASSRSLLLEQYFGPGTRLTVT.

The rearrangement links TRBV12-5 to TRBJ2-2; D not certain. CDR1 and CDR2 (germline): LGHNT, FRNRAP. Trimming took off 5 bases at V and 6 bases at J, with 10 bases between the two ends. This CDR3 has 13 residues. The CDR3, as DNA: TGTGCTAGTGGTCCCCCGAGGTCCGGGGAGCTGTTTTTT. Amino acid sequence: CASGPPRSGELFF.

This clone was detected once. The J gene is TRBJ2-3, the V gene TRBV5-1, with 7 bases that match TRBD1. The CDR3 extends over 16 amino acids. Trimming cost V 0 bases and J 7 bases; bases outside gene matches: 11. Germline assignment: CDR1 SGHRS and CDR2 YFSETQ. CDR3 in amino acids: CASSLAILGGLNTQYF. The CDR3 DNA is TGCGCCAGCAGCTTGGCCATATTAGGGGGCCTTAATACGCAGTATTTT.

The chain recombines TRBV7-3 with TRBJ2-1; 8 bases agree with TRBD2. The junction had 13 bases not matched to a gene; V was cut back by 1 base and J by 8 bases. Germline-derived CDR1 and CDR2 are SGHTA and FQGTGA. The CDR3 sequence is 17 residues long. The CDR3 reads CASSLNRLSGSLDEQFF. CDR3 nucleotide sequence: TGTGCCAGCAGCTTAAACAGGCTAAGCGGGAGTTTGGATGAGCAGTTCTTC.

As DNA, the CDR3 is TGTGCCAGCAGTTTCCAGCGGGGGACAGGGGAAAGAGGGAACACTGAAGCTTTCTTT. Its protein product is CASSFQRGTGERGNTEAFF. The V and J genes are TRBV27 and TRBJ1-1; 10 nucleotides agree with TRBD1. Per the germline V gene, CDR1 is MNHEY and CDR2 is SMNVEV (reference sequence). The V and J ends lost 3 bases and 1 base, in that order; junction bases with no gene match: 14. The CDR3 loop spans 19 amino acids.

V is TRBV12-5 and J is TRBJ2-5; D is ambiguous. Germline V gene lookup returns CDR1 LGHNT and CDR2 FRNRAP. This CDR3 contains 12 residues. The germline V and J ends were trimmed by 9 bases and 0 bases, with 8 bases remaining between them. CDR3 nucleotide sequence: TGTGCTAGCGCGAGTGACCAAGAGACCCAGTACTTC. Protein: CASASDQETQYF.

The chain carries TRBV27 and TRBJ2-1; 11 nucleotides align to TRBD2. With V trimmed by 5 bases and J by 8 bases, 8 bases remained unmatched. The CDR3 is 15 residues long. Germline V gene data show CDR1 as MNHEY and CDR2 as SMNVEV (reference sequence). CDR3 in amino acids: CASSPLAGVLHEQFF. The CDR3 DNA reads TGTGCCAGCAGTCCACTAGCGGGAGTACTACATGAGCAGTTCTTC.

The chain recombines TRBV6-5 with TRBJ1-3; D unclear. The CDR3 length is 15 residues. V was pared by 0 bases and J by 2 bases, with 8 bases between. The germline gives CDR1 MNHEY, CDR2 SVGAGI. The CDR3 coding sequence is TGTGCCAGCAGTTACTCCGGGTTTACTGGAAACACCATATATTTT. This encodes CASSYSGFTGNTIYF.

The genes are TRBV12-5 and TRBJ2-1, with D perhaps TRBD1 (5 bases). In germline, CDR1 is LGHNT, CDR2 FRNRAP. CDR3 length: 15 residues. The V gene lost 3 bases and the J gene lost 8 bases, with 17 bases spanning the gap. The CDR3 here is CASGFELQVADEQFF. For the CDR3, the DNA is TGTGCTAGTGGTTTCGAGCTACAGGTTGCGGATGAGCAGTTCTTC.

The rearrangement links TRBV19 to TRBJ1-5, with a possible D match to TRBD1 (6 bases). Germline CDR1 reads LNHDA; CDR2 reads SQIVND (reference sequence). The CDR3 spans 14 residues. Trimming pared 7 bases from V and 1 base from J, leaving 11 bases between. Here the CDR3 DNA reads TGTGCCAGTACCCACAGGGCCAGCAATCAGCCCCAGCATTTT. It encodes CASTHRASNQPQHF. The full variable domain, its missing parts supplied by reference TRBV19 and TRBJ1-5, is DGGITQSPKYLFRKEGQNVTLSCEQNLNHDAMYWYRQDPGQGLRLIYYSQIVNDFQKGDIAEGYSVSREKKESFPLTVTSAQKNPTAFYLCASTHRASNQPQHFGDGTRLSIL.

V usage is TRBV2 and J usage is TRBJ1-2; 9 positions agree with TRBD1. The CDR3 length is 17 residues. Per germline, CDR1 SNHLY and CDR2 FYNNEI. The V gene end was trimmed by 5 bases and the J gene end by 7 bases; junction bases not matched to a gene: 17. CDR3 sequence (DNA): TGTGCCAGCAGTCTCTTACCCAAGACGGGACAGGGATCTGGCTACACCTTC. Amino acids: CASSLLPKTGQGSGYTF.

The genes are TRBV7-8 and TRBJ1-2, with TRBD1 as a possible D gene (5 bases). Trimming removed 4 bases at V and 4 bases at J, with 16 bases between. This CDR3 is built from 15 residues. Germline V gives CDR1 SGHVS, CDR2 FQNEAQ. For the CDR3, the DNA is TGTGCCAGCAGCTACAGGACCCAGGGAAGCTATGGCTACACCTTC. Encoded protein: CASSYRTQGSYGYTF. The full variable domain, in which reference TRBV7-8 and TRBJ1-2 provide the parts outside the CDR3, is GAGVSQSPRYKVAKRGQDVALRCDPISGHVSLFWYQQALGQGPEFLTYFQNEAQLDKSGLPSDRFFAERPEGSVSTLKIQRTQQEDSAVYLCASSYRTQGSYGYTFGSGTRLTVV.

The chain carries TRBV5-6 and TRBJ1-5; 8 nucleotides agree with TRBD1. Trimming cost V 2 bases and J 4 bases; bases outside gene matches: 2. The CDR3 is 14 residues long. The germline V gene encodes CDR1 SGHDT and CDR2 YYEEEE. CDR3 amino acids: CASSLTGGNQPQHF. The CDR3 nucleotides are TGTGCCAGCAGCTTAACAGGGGGAAATCAGCCCCAGCATTTT.

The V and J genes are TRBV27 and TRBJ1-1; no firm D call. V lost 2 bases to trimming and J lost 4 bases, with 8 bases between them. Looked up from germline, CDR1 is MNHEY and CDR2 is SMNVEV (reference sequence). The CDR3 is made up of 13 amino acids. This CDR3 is CASSLQRGTEAFF. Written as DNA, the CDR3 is TGTGCCAGCAGTTTACAACGGGGCACTGAAGCTTTCTTT.

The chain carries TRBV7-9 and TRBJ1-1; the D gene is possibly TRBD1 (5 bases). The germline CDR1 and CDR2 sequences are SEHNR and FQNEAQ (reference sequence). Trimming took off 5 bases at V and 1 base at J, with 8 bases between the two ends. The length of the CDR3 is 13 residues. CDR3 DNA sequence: TGTGCCAGCAGCGAAACAGGGAACACTGAAGCTTTCTTT. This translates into CASSETGNTEAFF.

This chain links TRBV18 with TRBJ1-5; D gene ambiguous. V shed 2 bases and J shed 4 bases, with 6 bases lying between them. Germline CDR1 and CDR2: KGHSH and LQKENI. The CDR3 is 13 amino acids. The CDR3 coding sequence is TGTGCCAGCTCACCAACATCTAATCAGCCCCAGCATTTT. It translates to CASSPTSNQPQHF.

The CDR3 loop reads CASSLGGGGHAGELFF. The CDR3 coding sequence is TGTGCCAGTAGTCTCGGAGGGGGGGGGCACGCCGGGGAGCTGTTTTTT. The chain links TRBV19 to TRBJ2-2, with D perhaps matching TRBD2 (7 bases). The V and J ends lost 5 bases and 6 bases respectively, with 19 bases between them. The CDR3 covers 16 residues. Germline V gene sequence: CDR1 LNHDA, CDR2 SQIVND (reference sequence).

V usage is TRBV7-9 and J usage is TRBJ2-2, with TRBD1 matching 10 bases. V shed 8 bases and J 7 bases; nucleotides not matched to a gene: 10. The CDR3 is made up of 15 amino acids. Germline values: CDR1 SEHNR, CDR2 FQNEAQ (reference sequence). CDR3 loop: CASARQGAHGGELFF. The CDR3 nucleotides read TGTGCCAGCGCGCGACAGGGGGCGCATGGCGGGGAGCTGTTTTTT.

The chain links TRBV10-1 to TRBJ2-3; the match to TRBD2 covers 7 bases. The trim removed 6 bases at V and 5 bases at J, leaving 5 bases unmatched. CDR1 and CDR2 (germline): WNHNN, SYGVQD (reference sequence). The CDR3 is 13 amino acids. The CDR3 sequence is CASRAGVGDTQYF. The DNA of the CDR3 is TGCGCCAGCAGGGCGGGAGTGGGAGATACGCAGTATTTT.

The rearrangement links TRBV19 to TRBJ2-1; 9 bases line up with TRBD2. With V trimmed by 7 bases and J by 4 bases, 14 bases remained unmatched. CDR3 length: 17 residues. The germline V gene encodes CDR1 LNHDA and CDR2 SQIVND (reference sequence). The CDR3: CASTSQGTSGPYNEQFF. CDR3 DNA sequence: TGTGCCAGTACCTCACAGGGAACTAGCGGGCCTTACAATGAGCAGTTCTTC.

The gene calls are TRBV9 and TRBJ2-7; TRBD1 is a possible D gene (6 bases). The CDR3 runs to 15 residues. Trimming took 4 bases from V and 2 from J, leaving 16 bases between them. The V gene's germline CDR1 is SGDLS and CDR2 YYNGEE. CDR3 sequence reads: CASSRTGTRAYEQYF. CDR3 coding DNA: TGTGCCAGCAGCCGAACAGGGACCCGGGCCTACGAGCAGTACTTC.

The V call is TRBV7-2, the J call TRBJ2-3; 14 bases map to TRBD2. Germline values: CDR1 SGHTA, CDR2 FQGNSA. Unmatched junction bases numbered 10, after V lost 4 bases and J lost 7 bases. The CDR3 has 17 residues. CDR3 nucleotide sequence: TGTGCCAGCAGCTCCTCGGGACTAGCGGGAGTTTGGAATACGCAGTATTTT. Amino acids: CASSSSGLAGVWNTQYF.

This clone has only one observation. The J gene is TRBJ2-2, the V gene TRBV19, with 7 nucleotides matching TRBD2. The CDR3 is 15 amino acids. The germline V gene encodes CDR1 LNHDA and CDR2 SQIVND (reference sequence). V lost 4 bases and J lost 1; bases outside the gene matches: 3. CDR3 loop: CASSTGRENTGELFF. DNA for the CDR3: TGTGCCAGTAGTACAGGGAGGGAGAACACCGGGGAGCTGTTTTTT.

CDR3 region: CASSESSTRGEQYF. The CDR3 DNA is TGCGCCAGCAGTGAGTCCTCTACTCGGGGCGAGCAGTACTTC. V gene TRBV10-1 combines with J gene TRBJ2-7; maybe TRBD2 (5 bases). Germline CDR1 and CDR2: WNHNN and SYGVQD (reference sequence). The CDR3 extends over 14 amino acids. Trimming took 0 bases from V and 6 from J, leaving 12 bases between them.

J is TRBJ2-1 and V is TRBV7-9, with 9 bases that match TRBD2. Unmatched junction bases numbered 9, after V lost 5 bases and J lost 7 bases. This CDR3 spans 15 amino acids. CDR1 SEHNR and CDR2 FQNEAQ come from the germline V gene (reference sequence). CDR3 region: CASSLGLAAFNEQFF. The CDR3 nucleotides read TGTGCCAGCAGCCTGGGACTAGCAGCTTTTAATGAGCAGTTCTTC.

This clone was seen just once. CDR3 nucleotides: TGTGCCAGCAATAGACAGGGGCCGGGTGAAAAACTGTTTTTT. It translates to CASNRQGPGEKLFF. This rearrangement joins TRBV2 to TRBJ1-4; 8 positions match TRBD1. The germline V gene encodes CDR1 SNHLY and CDR2 FYNNEI. This CDR3 is built from 14 residues. Unmatched junction bases numbered 8, after V lost 7 bases and J lost 7 bases.

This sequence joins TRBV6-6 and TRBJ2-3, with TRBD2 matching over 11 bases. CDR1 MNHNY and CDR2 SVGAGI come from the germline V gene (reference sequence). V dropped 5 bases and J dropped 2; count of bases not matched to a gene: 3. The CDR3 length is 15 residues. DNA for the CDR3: TGTGCCAGCAGTCTAGCGGGAGGCTACACAGATACGCAGTATTTT. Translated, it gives CASSLAGGYTDTQYF.